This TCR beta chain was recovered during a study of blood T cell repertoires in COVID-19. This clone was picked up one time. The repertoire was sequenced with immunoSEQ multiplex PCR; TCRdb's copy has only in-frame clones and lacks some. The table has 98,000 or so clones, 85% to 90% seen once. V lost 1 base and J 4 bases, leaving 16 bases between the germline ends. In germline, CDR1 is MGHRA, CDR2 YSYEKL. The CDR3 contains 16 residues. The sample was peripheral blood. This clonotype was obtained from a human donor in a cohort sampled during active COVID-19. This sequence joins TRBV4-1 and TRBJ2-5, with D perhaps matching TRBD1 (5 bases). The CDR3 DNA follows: TGCGCCAGCAGCCAAGTCAATCTGGGGCTTCCAGAGACCCAGTACTTC. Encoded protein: CASSQVNLGLPETQYF.